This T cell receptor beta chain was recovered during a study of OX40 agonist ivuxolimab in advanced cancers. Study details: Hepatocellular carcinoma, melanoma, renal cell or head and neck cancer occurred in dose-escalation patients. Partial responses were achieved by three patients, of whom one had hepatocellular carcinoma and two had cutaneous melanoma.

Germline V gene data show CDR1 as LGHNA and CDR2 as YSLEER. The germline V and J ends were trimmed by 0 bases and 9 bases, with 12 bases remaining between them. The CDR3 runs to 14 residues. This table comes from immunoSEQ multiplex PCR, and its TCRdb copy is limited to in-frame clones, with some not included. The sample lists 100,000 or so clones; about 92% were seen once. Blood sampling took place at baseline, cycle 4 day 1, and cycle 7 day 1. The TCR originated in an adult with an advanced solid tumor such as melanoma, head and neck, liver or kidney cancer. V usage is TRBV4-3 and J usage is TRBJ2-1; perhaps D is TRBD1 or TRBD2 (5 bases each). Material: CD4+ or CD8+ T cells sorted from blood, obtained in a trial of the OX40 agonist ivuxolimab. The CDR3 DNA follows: TGCGCCAGCAGCCAAGATAGGGACCCAGTTGAGCAGTTCTTC. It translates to CASSQDRDPVEQFF.